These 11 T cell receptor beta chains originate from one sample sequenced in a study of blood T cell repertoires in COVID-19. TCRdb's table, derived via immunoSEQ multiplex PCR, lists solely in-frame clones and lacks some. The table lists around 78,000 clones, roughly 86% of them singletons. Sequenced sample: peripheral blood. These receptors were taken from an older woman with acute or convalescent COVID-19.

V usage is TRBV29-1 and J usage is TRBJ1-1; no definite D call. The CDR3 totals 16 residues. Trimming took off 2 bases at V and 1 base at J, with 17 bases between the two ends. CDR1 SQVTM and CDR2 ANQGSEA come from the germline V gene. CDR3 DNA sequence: TGCAGCGTTGAAATACGGGCCGGGAGGTGGAACACTGAAGCTTTCTTT. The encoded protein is CSVEIRAGRWNTEAFF.

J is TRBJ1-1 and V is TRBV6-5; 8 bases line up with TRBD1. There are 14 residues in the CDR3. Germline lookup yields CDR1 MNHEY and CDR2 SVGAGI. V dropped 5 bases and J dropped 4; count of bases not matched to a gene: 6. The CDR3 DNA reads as TGTGCCAGCAGTCCGGGACAGGCTTTCACTGAAGCTTTCTTT. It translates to CASSPGQAFTEAFF.

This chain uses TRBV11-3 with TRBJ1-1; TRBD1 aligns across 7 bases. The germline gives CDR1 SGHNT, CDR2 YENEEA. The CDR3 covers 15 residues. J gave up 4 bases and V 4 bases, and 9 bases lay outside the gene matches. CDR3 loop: CASSSGTGVATEAFF. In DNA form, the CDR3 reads TGTGCCAGCAGCTCCGGAACAGGGGTTGCCACTGAAGCTTTCTTT.

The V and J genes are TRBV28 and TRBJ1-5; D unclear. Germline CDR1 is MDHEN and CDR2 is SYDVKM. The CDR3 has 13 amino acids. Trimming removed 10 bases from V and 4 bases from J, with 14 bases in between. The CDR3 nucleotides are TGTGCCACCCTTTTGAGAGATAATCAGCCCCAGCATTTT. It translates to CATLLRDNQPQHF.

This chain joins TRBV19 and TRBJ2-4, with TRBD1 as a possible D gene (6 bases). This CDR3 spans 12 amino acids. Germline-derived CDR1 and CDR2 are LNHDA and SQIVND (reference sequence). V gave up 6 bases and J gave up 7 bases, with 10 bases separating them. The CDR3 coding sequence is TGTGCCAGTAGCCTAGACAGGAACATTCAGTACTTC. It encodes CASSLDRNIQYF.

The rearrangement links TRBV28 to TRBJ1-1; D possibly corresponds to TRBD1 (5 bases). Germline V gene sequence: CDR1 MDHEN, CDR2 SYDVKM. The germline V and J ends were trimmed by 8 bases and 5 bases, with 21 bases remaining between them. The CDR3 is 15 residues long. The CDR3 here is CASGSPGQGGTEAFF. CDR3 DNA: TGTGCCAGCGGCTCCCCTGGGCAGGGAGGTACTGAAGCTTTCTTT.

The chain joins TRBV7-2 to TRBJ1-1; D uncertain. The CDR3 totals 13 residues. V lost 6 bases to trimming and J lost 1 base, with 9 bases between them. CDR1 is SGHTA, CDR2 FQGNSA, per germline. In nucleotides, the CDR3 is TGTGCCAGCAGATGGAACAGGAACACTGAAGCTTTCTTT. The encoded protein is CASRWNRNTEAFF.

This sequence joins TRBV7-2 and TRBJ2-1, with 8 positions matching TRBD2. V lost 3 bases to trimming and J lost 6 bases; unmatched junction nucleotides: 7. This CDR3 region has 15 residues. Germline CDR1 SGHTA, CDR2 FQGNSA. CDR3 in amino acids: CASSFNGLAGNEQFF. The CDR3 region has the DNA TGTGCCAGCAGCTTTAATGGACTAGCAGGCAATGAGCAGTTCTTC.

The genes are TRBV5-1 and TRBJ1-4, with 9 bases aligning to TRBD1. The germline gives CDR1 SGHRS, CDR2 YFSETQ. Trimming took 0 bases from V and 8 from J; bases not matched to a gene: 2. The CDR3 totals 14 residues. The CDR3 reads CASSLGQGGEKLFF. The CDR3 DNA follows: TGCGCCAGCAGCTTGGGACAGGGGGGCGAAAAACTGTTTTTT.

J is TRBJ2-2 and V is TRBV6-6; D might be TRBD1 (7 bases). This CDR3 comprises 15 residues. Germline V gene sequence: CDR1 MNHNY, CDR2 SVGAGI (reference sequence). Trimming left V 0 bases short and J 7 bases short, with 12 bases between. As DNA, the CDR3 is TGTGCCAGCAGTTACTCTGCAGGGGGAGGCGGGGAGCTGTTTTTT. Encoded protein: CASSYSAGGGGELFF.

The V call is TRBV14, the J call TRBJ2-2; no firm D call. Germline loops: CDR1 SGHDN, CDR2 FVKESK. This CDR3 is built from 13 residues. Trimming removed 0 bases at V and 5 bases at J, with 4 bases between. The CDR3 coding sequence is TGTGCCAGCAGCCAAGAACAGACCGGGGAGCTGTTTTTT. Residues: CASSQEQTGELFF.